The entry that follows covers one TCR beta chain sequence. Its antigen is still unknown. The data were obtained in a study of T cells after yellow fever vaccination. Germline CDR1 is DFQATT and CDR2 is SNEGSKA (reference sequence). This CDR3 region has 17 residues. Trimming removed 4 bases from V and 7 bases from J; junction bases left unmatched: 14. Notes on the study in general: There was a possibility that FACS-sorted repertoires contained abundant clonotypes contaminating from the bulk population.

Conversion of TCR transcripts into cDNA relied on 5'RACE template switching, which added a universal primer site and UMIs. TCRdb redid the calling of the 5' RACE reads with MiXCR, one entry per CDR3 protein. The sample has some 670,000 distinct CDR3 sequences; 9% to 15% are singletons. The sequenced sample was PBMCs, obtained on the day of the yellow fever booster vaccination. This clonotype was sampled from a man between 25 and 39 years old who received the YFV17D yellow fever vaccine. The chain is built from TRBV20-1 and TRBJ1-6, with 9 bases that match TRBD1. The CDR3 nucleotides are TGCAGTGCTACCAGGGTATACAGGGGGCCTTTGAATTCACCCCTCCACTTT. Amino acid sequence: CSATRVYRGPLNSPLHF.